These 28 T cell receptor beta chains originate from one sample sequenced in a study of CD8+ T cells in alopecia areata. This sample's treatment: oral pan-JAK inhibitor, 5-10 mg twice daily. After isolation, RNA underwent reverse transcription to generate cDNA as the sequencing template. This table comes from immunoSEQ multiplex PCR, and its TCRdb copy is limited to in-frame clones, with some not included. The sample has more than 200,000 clones; approximately 47% are singletons. Specimen: CD4+ T cells sorted from blood, collected around week 37, from a patient treated with tofacitinib. The receptors originated from a human donor with alopecia areata.

The chain uses TRBV4-1 and TRBJ1-1, with TRBD1 matching 7 bases. V shed 1 base, J shed 6 bases, and the junction held 8 bases outside the gene matches. Germline CDR1 and CDR2: MGHRA and YSYEKL. The length of the CDR3 is 15 residues. The DNA of the CDR3 is TGCGCCAGCAGCCAAGGGGACCGCGACAGGGCTGAAGCTTTCTTT. Protein product: CASSQGDRDRAEAFF.

This clone was seen a few times. The chain's CDR3 is CASSLSGNTEAFF. Here the CDR3 DNA reads TGTGCCAGCAGCTTATCAGGGAACACTGAAGCTTTCTTT. The genes are TRBV7-6 and TRBJ1-1; D call uncertain. Per the germline V gene, CDR1 is SGHVS and CDR2 is FNYEAQ. V lost 2 bases, J lost 1 base, and 5 bases lay in between. The CDR3 has 13 residues.

This clone appeared a few times. V is TRBV30 and J is TRBJ2-7, with TRBD2 identical over 7 bases. Germline V lookup: CDR1 GTSNPN, CDR2 SVGIG (reference sequence). This CDR3 is built from 16 residues. With V trimmed by 3 bases and J by 6 bases, 17 bases remained unmatched. Written as DNA, the CDR3 is TGTGCCTGGAGGCGAACGGGGGGAACGGTGCGGGGCGAGCAGTACTTC. Protein product: CAWRRTGGTVRGEQYF. Variable domain in full (rest from reference TRBV30 and TRBJ2-7): SQTIHQWPATLVQPVGSPLSLECTVEGTSNPNLYWYRQAAGRGLQLLFYSVGIGQISSEVPQNLSASRPQDRQFILSSKKLLLSDSGFYLCAWRRTGGTVRGEQYFGPGTRLTVT.

This clone was detected many times. The V and J genes are TRBV18 and TRBJ2-3; no firm D call. V gave up 6 bases and J gave up 5 bases, with 12 bases separating them. CDR1 KGHSH and CDR2 LQKENI come from the germline V gene. This CDR3 has 13 amino acids. The CDR3 loop reads CASSPNKGDTQYF. The CDR3 bases are TGTGCCAGCTCCCCTAACAAGGGAGATACGCAGTATTTT.

The chain links TRBV9 to TRBJ2-7; no definite D call. Trimming removed 0 bases from V and 6 bases from J, with 13 bases in between. CDR1 is SGDLS, CDR2 YYNGEE, per germline. The CDR3 extends over 14 amino acids. The CDR3 sequence: CASSVGGPEAEQYF. CDR3 DNA sequence: TGTGCCAGCAGCGTAGGCGGCCCTGAGGCCGAGCAGTACTTC.

This clone has only a few counts. The CDR3 loop is CASARTAYEQYF. The CDR3 region has the DNA TGTGCCAGCGCCCGGACAGCCTACGAGCAGTACTTC. The chain employs TRBV6-5 and TRBJ2-7, with D maybe TRBD1 (6 bases). CDR1 and CDR2 from the germline V gene are MNHEY and SVGAGI. The CDR3 is 12 residues long. Trimming stripped 8 bases from V and 2 bases from J, with 10 bases between.

The chain employs TRBV6-5 and TRBJ2-1; either TRBD1 or TRBD2 may supply D (5 bases each). Trimming took 4 bases from V and 0 from J, leaving 10 bases between them. The CDR3 is 15 amino acids. Germline V gives CDR1 MNHEY, CDR2 SVGAGI. The CDR3 DNA reads TGTGCCAGCAGTTCGGGGCAGGTCTCCTACAATGAGCAGTTCTTC. Its protein is CASSSGQVSYNEQFF.

There are a few counts of this clone. The V and J genes are TRBV29-1 and TRBJ2-3; 8 bases align to TRBD2. Germline values: CDR1 SQVTM, CDR2 ANQGSEA. V trimming: 6 bases; J trimming: 2 bases; junction bases outside the gene matches: 10. The CDR3 is made up of 15 amino acids. The CDR3 DNA reads as TGCAGCGTGGTGGGGACTAGTGGAAACACAGATACGCAGTATTTT. Protein product: CSVVGTSGNTDTQYF.

The V call is TRBV30, the J call TRBJ1-5; D gene ambiguous. V was clipped by 4 bases and J by 6 bases, with 13 bases between them. CDR1 GTSNPN and CDR2 SVGIG come from the germline V gene (reference sequence). The CDR3 consists of 13 residues. The CDR3 DNA is TGTGCCTGGACGAAGGTCCCGAGTCAGCCCCAGCATTTT. Translating gives CAWTKVPSQPQHF.

This clone was seen a handful of times. At one end the junction does not follow the germline gene, possibly because of a read error. The V and J genes are TRBV5-1 and TRBJ2-3; 11 nucleotides match TRBD2. CDR1 and CDR2 from the germline V gene are SGHRS and YFSETQ. The CDR3 has 13 residues. CDR3 bases: TGCGCCAGCAGCTTGGATCCTAGCGGGAGGAACGTCTTT. It codes for CASSLDPSGRNVF.

The rearrangement joins TRBV5-1 to TRBJ2-2; 10 nucleotides agree with TRBD1. Germline CDR1 reads SGHRS; CDR2 reads YFSETQ. This CDR3 is 15 amino acids long. The V and J ends lost 4 bases and 7 bases, in that order; junction bases with no gene match: 7. The CDR3 coding sequence is TGCGCCAGCAGCCCTGACAGGGGGCCCGGCGGGGAGCTGTTTTTT. This gives the protein CASSPDRGPGGELFF. Drawing the rest from reference TRBV5-1 and TRBJ2-2, the complete variable domain is KAGVTQTPRYLIKTRGQQVTLSCSPISGHRSVSWYQQTPGQGLQFLFEYFSETQRNKGNFPGRFSGRQFSNSRSEMNVSTLELGDSALYLCASSPDRGPGGELFFGEGSRLTVL.

This clone turned up a few times. In DNA, the CDR3 is TGTGCCAGCAGTGGGTCGGGAGGAGGCGTGGGGCTGTTTTTT. Translated, it gives CASSGSGGGVGLFF. V gene TRBV7-2 combines with J gene TRBJ2-2, with 7 nucleotides matching TRBD2. The ends lost 6 bases at V and 13 bases at J; junction bases unmatched: 14. The CDR3 consists of 14 residues. The V gene's germline CDR1 is SGHTA and CDR2 FQGNSA.

The chain combines TRBV19 with TRBJ2-1, with 7 bases aligning to TRBD1. The trim removed 0 bases at V and 7 bases at J, leaving 6 bases unmatched. Germline V gene data show CDR1 as LNHDA and CDR2 as SQIVND (reference sequence). The CDR3 covers 15 residues. The chain's CDR3 is CASSIETGSGNEQFF. Written as DNA, the CDR3 is TGTGCCAGTAGTATAGAGACAGGGTCGGGAAATGAGCAGTTCTTC.

This chain connects TRBV7-2 to TRBJ1-5; D not resolved. CDR3 length equals 17 residues. The ends were cut back, 7 bases at V and 3 bases at J, with 22 bases in the middle. CDR1 and CDR2 from the germline V gene are SGHTA and FQGNSA. The CDR3 reads CASTLYPQALNNQPQHF. DNA of the CDR3: TGTGCCAGCACTCTATATCCCCAAGCCCTAAACAATCAGCCCCAGCATTTT.

Of note for this clone: One end of the junction varies from germline; a read error may be responsible. The chain joins TRBV7-2 to TRBJ2-1; 7 nucleotides line up with TRBD2. The germline CDR1 and CDR2 sequences are SGHTA and FQGNSA. The CDR3 contains 18 residues. The CDR3 reads CASSLILSGGLSFNEQFF. As DNA, the CDR3 is TGTGCCAGCAGCCTAATTTTGTCCGGGGGACTATCCTTCAATGAGCAGTTCTTC.

The V call is TRBV5-1, the J call TRBJ2-5; D remains unclear. Germline V CDR1 and CDR2: SGHRS, YFSETQ. With 1 base removed from V and 0 bases from J, the gap between germline ends came to 13 bases. The CDR3 has 16 amino acids. The CDR3: CASSLPRAQYQETQYF. DNA of the CDR3: TGCGCCAGCAGCTTGCCCCGGGCCCAGTACCAAGAGACCCAGTACTTC.

This clone has a handful of counts. The rearrangement joins TRBV5-1 to TRBJ2-1; D unresolved. Germline V lookup: CDR1 SGHRS, CDR2 YFSETQ. This CDR3 has 12 amino acids. Trimming cost V 0 bases and J 4 bases, with 2 bases left between them. The CDR3 protein is CASSLDYNEQFF. The CDR3, as DNA: TGCGCCAGCAGCTTGGATTACAATGAGCAGTTCTTC.

CDR3 loop: CASSYSRDTQYF. CDR3 bases: TGTGCCAGCAGTTACTCGAGAGATACGCAGTATTTT. The chain is built from TRBV6-6 and TRBJ2-3; D unresolved. V was shortened by 0 bases and J by 5 bases, with 3 bases between the two germline ends. From germline, CDR1 is MNHNY and CDR2 SVGAGI (reference sequence). The CDR3 covers 12 residues.

The chain employs TRBV30 and TRBJ1-2, with 9 nucleotides matching TRBD1. CDR3 length: 12 residues. CDR1 and CDR2 (germline): GTSNPN, SVGIG (reference sequence). J lost 8 bases, V lost 5 bases, and 6 bases had no gene match. The DNA of the CDR3 is TGTGCCTGGTGGGGACAGGGTGGGGGCTACACCTTC. Translation gives CAWWGQGGGYTF. The variable domain in full, with the rest retrieved from reference TRBV30 and TRBJ1-2, is SQTIHQWPATLVQPVGSPLSLECTVEGTSNPNLYWYRQAAGRGLQLLFYSVGIGQISSEVPQNLSASRPQDRQFILSSKKLLLSDSGFYLCAWWGQGGGYTFGSGTRLTVV.

This clone has just a few counts. This chain uses TRBV5-6 with TRBJ2-7; D may match TRBD1 or TRBD2 (5 bases each). There are 17 residues in the CDR3. The ends were cut back, 3 bases at V and 5 bases at J, with 24 bases in the middle. Germline lookup yields CDR1 SGHDT and CDR2 YYEEEE. CDR3 in DNA: TGTGCCAGCAGCTCTCCGATCGACAGAGGGTCTTTGGACGAGCAGTACTTC. Translated, it gives CASSSPIDRGSLDEQYF.

A few counts support this clone. The V call is TRBV7-2, the J call TRBJ2-7; D is uncertain. V was shortened by 3 bases and J by 0 bases, with 9 bases between the two germline ends. The germline gives CDR1 SGHTA, CDR2 FQGNSA. The CDR3 is 14 residues long. The CDR3 coding sequence is TGTGCCAGCAGCTTTGCGGTGAGCTCCTACGAGCAGTACTTC. Its translation is CASSFAVSSYEQYF.

V gene TRBV6-5 combines with J gene TRBJ2-7; 7 bases agree with TRBD2. Unmatched junction bases numbered 5, after V lost 0 bases and J lost 6 bases. Germline V gene lookup returns CDR1 MNHEY and CDR2 SVGAGI. The CDR3 covers 14 residues. The CDR3 sequence is CASSYSRGMGEQYF. The CDR3 DNA is TGTGCCAGCAGTTACTCGCGGGGGATGGGCGAGCAGTACTTC.

This rearrangement joins TRBV30 to TRBJ1-1; D gene ambiguous. Germline V lookup: CDR1 GTSNPN, CDR2 SVGIG (reference sequence). Trimming cost V 1 base and J 7 bases, with 10 bases left between them. The CDR3 consists of 12 residues. The CDR3 loop reads CAWSGLGNEAFF. The CDR3 nucleotides read TGTGCCTGGAGTGGACTAGGGAATGAAGCTTTCTTT.

The rearrangement joins TRBV30 to TRBJ2-2; D perhaps matches TRBD2 (9 bases). In germline, CDR1 is GTSNPN, CDR2 SVGIG (reference sequence). V shed 8 bases and J shed 4 bases, with 23 bases lying between them. CDR3 size: 16 residues. The CDR3 coding sequence is TGTGCCGACCAGGGGGCGGGAGGGCCGGTCACCGGGGAGCTGTTTTTT. Translating it yields CADQGAGGPVTGELFF.

This sequence joins TRBV4-2 and TRBJ1-5; no clear D gene. Trimming stripped 0 bases from V and 12 bases from J, with 15 bases between. The CDR3 has 14 residues. Germline values: CDR1 LGHNA, CDR2 YNFKEQ. This chain's CDR3 is CASSQDYRDSSQHF. CDR3 nucleotide sequence: TGTGCCAGCAGCCAAGATTACCGAGACTCCAGCCAGCATTTT.

The chain joins TRBV5-1 to TRBJ2-7, with 7 nucleotides matching TRBD2. The CDR3 sequence is 15 residues long. After removal of 4 bases from V and 2 bases from J, the junction contained 9 bases not matched to a gene. Germline lookup yields CDR1 SGHRS and CDR2 YFSETQ. CDR3 bases: TGCGCCAGCAGCCCTACACTAGCGAAAGCCTACGAGCAGTACTTC. It yields the protein CASSPTLAKAYEQYF.

This clone occurred a few times. As DNA, the CDR3 is TGTGCCAGCAGCTTATCGCGGGGGGTGGATACGCAGTATTTT. This translates into CASSLSRGVDTQYF. The rearrangement joins TRBV7-3 to TRBJ2-3, with TRBD2 matching over 8 bases. The CDR3 totals 14 residues. The V and J ends lost 2 bases and 6 bases, in that order; junction bases with no gene match: 4. CDR1 is SGHTA and CDR2 is FQGTGA in the germline V gene.

The V and J genes are TRBV2 and TRBJ1-2; no firm D call. Trimming took 4 bases from V and 8 from J, leaving 17 bases between them. Looked up from germline, CDR1 is SNHLY and CDR2 is FYNNEI. The CDR3 extends over 14 amino acids. The CDR3 DNA reads as TGTGCCAGCAGTGTTGAATCGTCCGGAGAAGGCTACACCTTC. This codes for CASSVESSGEGYTF. The variable domain in full, completed from reference TRBV2 and TRBJ1-2, reads EPEVTQTPSHQVTQMGQEVILRCVPISNHLYFYWYRQILGQKVEFLVSFYNNEISEKSEIFDDQFSVERPDGSNFTLKIRSTKLEDSAMYFCASSVESSGEGYTFGSGTRLTVV.